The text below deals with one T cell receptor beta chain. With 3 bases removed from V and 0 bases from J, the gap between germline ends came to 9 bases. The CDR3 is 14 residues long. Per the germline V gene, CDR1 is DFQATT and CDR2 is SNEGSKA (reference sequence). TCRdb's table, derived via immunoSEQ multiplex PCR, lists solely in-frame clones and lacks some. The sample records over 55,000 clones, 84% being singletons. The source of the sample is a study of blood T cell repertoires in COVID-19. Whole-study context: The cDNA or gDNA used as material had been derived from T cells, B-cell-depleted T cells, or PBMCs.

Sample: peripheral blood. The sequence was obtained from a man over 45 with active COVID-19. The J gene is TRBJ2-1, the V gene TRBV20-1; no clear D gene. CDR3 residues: CSASPVSSYNEQFF. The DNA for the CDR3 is TGCAGTGCTAGTCCTGTGAGCTCCTACAATGAGCAGTTCTTC.